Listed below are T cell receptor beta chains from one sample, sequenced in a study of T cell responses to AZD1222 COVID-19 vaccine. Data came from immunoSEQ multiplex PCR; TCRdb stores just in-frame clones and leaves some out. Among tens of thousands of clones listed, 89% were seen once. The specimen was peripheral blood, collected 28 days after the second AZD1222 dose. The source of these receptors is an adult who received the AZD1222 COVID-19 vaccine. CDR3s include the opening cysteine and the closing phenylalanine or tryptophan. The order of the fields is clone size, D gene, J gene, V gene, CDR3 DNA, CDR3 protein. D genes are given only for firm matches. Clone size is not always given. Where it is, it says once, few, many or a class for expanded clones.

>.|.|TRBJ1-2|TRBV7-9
TGTGCCAGCAGCTTAGCGGGCAGGGGCTATGGCTACACCTTC
CASSLAGRGYGYTF
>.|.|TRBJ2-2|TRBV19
TGTGCCAGTAGTATCTCTAACCGGGGTCACACCGGGGAGCTGTTTTTT
CASSISNRGHTGELFF
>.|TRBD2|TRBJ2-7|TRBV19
TGTGCCAGTAGTCCCCCGGGTAGCGGGAACTCCTACGAGCAGTACTTC
CASSPPGSGNSYEQYF
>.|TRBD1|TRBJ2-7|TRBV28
TGTGCCAGCAGTCCTACCGGGACAGGGGCCTACGAGCAGTACTTC
CASSPTGTGAYEQYF
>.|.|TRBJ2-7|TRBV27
TGTGCCAGCAGTGGGGGCCAAACCCTAAAGCAGTACTTC
CASSGGQTLKQYF
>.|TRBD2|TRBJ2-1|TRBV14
TGTGCCAGCAGCCAAGGCAGACTAGCGATCTACAATGAGCAGTTCTTC
CASSQGRLAIYNEQFF
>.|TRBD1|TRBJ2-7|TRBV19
TGTGCCAGTAGTACCCGGACAGGGGGTCGTCGCGAGCAGTACTTC
CASSTRTGGRREQYF
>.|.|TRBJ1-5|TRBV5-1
TGCGCCAGCAGCGAACATGAGGAGGATCAGCCCCAGCATTTT
CASSEHEEDQPQHF
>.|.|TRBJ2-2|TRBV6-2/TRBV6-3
TGTGCCAGCAGTATAAGGCTAGAAACCGGGGAGCTGTTTTTT
CASSIRLETGELFF
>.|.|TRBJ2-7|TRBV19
TGTGCCAGTGGACGTGGGGGGCAGTCCTACGAGCAGTACTTC
CASGRGGQSYEQYF
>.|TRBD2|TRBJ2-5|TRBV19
TGTGCCAGTAGTATACTAGGAGCGGGGGGGGAGACCCAGTACTTC
CASSILGAGGETQYF
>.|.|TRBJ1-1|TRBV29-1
TGCAGCGTTGAAGATCCGTCAGGAACGAACACTGAAGCTTTCTTT
CSVEDPSGTNTEAFF
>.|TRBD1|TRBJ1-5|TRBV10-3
TGTGCCATCAGGAACGACAGGGGAAGCAATCAGCCCCAGCATTTT
CAIRNDRGSNQPQHF
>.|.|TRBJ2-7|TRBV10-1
TGCGCCAGCAGTCGGGCCCTATTCTACTTC
CASSRALFYF
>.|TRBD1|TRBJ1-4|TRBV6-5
TGTGCCAGCAGTTACTCGGGACAGGCGGGAGAAAAACTGTTTTTT
CASSYSGQAGEKLFF
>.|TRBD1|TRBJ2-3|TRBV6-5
TGTGCCACCACGAAGGGGGCCGTTACGCAGTATTTT
CATTKGAVTQYF
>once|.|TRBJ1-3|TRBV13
TGTGCCAGCAGCCCCGGGACACAAGGAAACACCATATATTTT
CASSPGTQGNTIYF
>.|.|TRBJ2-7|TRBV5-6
TGTGCCAGCAGCCCCGGGACCGTAACCCACGAGCAGTACTTC
CASSPGTVTHEQYF
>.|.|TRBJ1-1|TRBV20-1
TGCAGTGCTAGCCCGGAGGCAGGCAGGATATTT
CSASPEAGRIF
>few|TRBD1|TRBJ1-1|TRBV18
TGTGCCAGCTCACCCCCTCAGGGACAGGGTAACACTGAAGCTTTCTTT
CASSPPQGQGNTEAFF
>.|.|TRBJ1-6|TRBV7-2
TGTGCCAGCAGCTTCAGACAGATTTCACCCCTCCACTTT
CASSFRQISPLHF
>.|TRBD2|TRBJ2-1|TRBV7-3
TGTGCCAGCAGCTTAGCGGGGGGGCTCTACAATGAGCAGTTCTTC
CASSLAGGLYNEQFF
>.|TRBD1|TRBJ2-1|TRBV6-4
TGTGCCAGCAGTGACCCGGGACAGGGTTACAATGAGCAGTTCTTC
CASSDPGQGYNEQFF
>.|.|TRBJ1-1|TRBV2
TGTGCCAGCAGCCTGGACAGACTGAACACTGAAGCTTTCTTT
CASSLDRLNTEAFF
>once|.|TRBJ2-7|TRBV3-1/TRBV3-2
TGTGCCAGCAGCCGAGAACAAGGGTGGGACGAGCAGTACTTC
CASSREQGWDEQYF
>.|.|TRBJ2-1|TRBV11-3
TGTGCCAGCAGCTCAAGGGGGAGGTCCCACAATGAGCAGTTCTTC
CASSSRGRSHNEQFF
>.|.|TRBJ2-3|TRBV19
TGTGCCAGTAGTTTTGCTCATCTCACAGATACGCAGTATTTT
CASSFAHLTDTQYF